The next 11 T cell receptor beta chains were all read from a single sample in a study of T cell repertoires in cytomegalovirus infection. In TCRdb, the reads were re-called with MiXCR into one record per CDR3 protein. The sample gives some 480,000 distinct CDR3 sequences, more than 30% of which show up once; 15% to 20% is in the top ten. Antigen specificity for these receptors is unknown. Sequencing was performed on cultured PBMCs, taken from culture after CMV antigen stimulation. The receptors come from a human donor in good health (CMV status not recorded). Some clones in this sample may be carry-over from other donors' samples.

This clonotype was observed a few times. The J gene is TRBJ2-1, the V gene TRBV11-1, with 14 positions matching TRBD2. Germline V lookup: CDR1 SGHAT, CDR2 FQDESV (reference sequence). This CDR3 has 20 residues. V was pared by 2 bases and J by 9 bases, with 18 bases of the junction left unmatched. DNA of the CDR3: TGTGCCAGCAGCTTAAGATTCTCTTTGGGACTAGCGGGAGTTTCCAGTGAGCAGTTCTTC. It encodes CASSLRFSLGLAGVSSEQFF.

The rearrangement joins TRBV7-3 to TRBJ2-1, with 8 positions matching TRBD2. The trim removed 5 bases at V and 7 bases at J, leaving 10 bases unmatched. The CDR3 contains 15 residues. In germline, CDR1 is SGHTA, CDR2 FQGTGA. The CDR3 here is CASSPPGSGMNEQFF. DNA of the CDR3: TGTGCCAGCAGCCCTCCAGGTAGCGGGATGAATGAGCAGTTCTTC.

This clonotype was detected only a few times. The chain links TRBV11-3 to TRBJ2-1; D remains ambiguous. Germline V gene sequence: CDR1 SGHNT, CDR2 YENEEA. The V end was cut by 2 bases, the J end by 7 bases, with 15 bases between. This CDR3 comprises 15 residues. The chain's CDR3 is CASSLLSLDGNEQFF. The CDR3 DNA is TGTGCCAGCAGCTTACTAAGTTTGGACGGAAATGAGCAGTTCTTC.

This clonotype was detected only a few times. The chain joins TRBV7-2 to TRBJ2-4; D is perhaps TRBD2 (6 bases). The CDR3 is 17 amino acids. CDR1 is SGHTA, CDR2 FQGNSA, per germline. V lost 0 bases and J 7 bases, leaving 19 bases between the germline ends. Written as DNA, the CDR3 is TGTGCCAGCAGCTTAGCGCGGTTTGGGGGGAGTGCGAACATTCAGTACTTC. Translating gives CASSLARFGGSANIQYF.

The V and J genes are TRBV6-2 or TRBV6-3 and TRBJ2-3; 13 bases are a match to TRBD2. V lost 7 bases, J lost 0 bases, and 10 bases stayed unmatched. Germline CDR1 and CDR2: MNHEY and SVGEGT. The CDR3 is 18 residues long. Here the CDR3 reads CASTETSGRRVSTDTQYF. The CDR3 bases are TGTGCCAGCACCGAGACTAGCGGGAGGCGCGTTAGCACAGATACGCAGTATTTT.

In its sample, this clonotype was seen a few times. The chain joins TRBV19 to TRBJ2-5; D uncertain. CDR1 LNHDA and CDR2 SQIVND come from the germline V gene (reference sequence). The CDR3 covers 15 residues. Deletions cut 0 bases from V and 4 bases from J, with 12 bases between. The DNA for the CDR3 is TGTGCCAGTAGTATAGATGGTAACCTGGGAGAGACCCAGTACTTC. This gives the protein CASSIDGNLGETQYF.

The V gene is TRBV12-3 or TRBV12-4, the J gene TRBJ1-6; D gene ambiguous. There are 12 residues in the CDR3. The germline V and J ends were trimmed by 8 bases and 8 bases, with 10 bases remaining between them. The CDR3 is CASQAGHSPLHF. For the CDR3, the DNA is TGTGCCAGCCAAGCCGGGCATTCACCCCTCCACTTT.

This clonotype was counted only a few times. This chain connects TRBV11-3 to TRBJ2-5, with 7 bases that match TRBD2. The ends lost 4 bases at V and 3 bases at J; junction bases unmatched: 17. The V gene's germline CDR1 is SGHNT and CDR2 YENEEA. This CDR3 contains 18 residues. The CDR3: CASSSDTGEGHEKETQYF. DNA for the CDR3: TGTGCCAGCAGCTCAGATACTGGGGAGGGCCATGAAAAAGAGACCCAGTACTTC. Based on the CDR3 plus reference TRBV11-3 and TRBJ2-5, the full variable domain is EAGVVQSPRYKIIEKKQPVAFWCNPISGHNTLYWYLQNLGQGPELLIRYENEEAVDDSQLPKDRFSAERLKGVDSTLKIQPAELGDSAVYLCASSSDTGEGHEKETQYFGPGTRLLVL.

In its sample, this clonotype was seen many times. The rearrangement links TRBV5-4 to TRBJ2-1, with TRBD2 matching 8 bases. Germline trimming cut 1 base from V and 7 bases from J; bases unmatched to any gene: 4. This CDR3 comprises 14 residues. Germline lookup yields CDR1 SGHNT and CDR2 YYREEE (reference sequence). The CDR3 loop is CASSLTSGRNEQFF. The CDR3, as DNA: TGTGCCAGCAGCTTGACTAGCGGACGGAATGAGCAGTTCTTC. The full variable domain, in which reference TRBV5-4 and TRBJ2-1 provide the parts outside the CDR3, is ETGVTQSPTHLIKTRGQQVTLRCSSQSGHNTVSWYQQALGQGPQFIFQYYREEENGRGNFPPRFSGLQFPNYSSELNVNALELDDSALYLCASSLTSGRNEQFFGPGTRLTVL.

This clonotype was seen a handful of times. The V gene is TRBV7-2, the J gene TRBJ2-3, with a weak D call TRBD2 (6 bases). V shed 4 bases and J shed 4 bases, with 12 bases lying between them. The CDR3 is 14 amino acids. Germline-derived CDR1 and CDR2 are SGHTA and FQGNSA. The CDR3 sequence is CASSSPGEPDTQYF. The CDR3 DNA is TGTGCCAGCAGCTCCCCGGGAGAGCCAGATACGCAGTATTTT.

This clonotype has only a few counts. This rearrangement joins TRBV27 to TRBJ2-1, with 11 nucleotides matching TRBD2. The length of the CDR3 is 14 residues. Germline lookup yields CDR1 MNHEY and CDR2 SMNVEV (reference sequence). As DNA, the CDR3 is TGTGCATCGATTGGTAGCGGGAGGGGGAATGAGCAGTTCTTC. Translating gives CASIGSGRGNEQFF.